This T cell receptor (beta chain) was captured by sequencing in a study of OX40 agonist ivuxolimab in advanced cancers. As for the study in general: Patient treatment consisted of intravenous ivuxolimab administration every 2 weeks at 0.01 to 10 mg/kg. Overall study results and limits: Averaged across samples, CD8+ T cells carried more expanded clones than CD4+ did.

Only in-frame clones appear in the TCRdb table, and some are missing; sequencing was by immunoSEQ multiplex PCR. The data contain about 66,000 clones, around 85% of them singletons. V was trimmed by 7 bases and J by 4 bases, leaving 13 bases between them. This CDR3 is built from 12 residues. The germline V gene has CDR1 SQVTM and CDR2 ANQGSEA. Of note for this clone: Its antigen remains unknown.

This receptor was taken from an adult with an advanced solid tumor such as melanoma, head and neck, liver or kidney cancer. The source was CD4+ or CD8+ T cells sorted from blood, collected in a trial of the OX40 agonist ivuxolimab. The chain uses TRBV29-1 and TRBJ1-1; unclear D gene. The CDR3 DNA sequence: TGCAGCGGCCTCCGAGACACCACTGAAGCTTTCTTT. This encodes CSGLRDTTEAFF. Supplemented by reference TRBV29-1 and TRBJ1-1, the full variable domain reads SAVISQKPSRDICQRGTSLTIQCQVDSQVTMMFWYRQQPGQSLTLIATANQGSEATYESGFVIDKFPISRPNLTFSTLTVSNMSPEDSSIYLCSGLRDTTEAFFGQGTRLTVV.